This record looks at one T cell receptor beta chain sequence and its context. The CDR3 loop spans 16 amino acids. Germline values: CDR1 LNHDA, CDR2 SQIVND (reference sequence). V lost 3 bases and J lost 9; bases outside the gene matches: 8. These data come from a study of blood T cell repertoires in COVID-19. In the source study's methods: Quantification of nucleated cells was approximated via reference gene primer amplification. Assay: immunoSEQ multiplex PCR; the TCRdb copy retains only in-frame clones and omits some. The DNA was the basis for D and trimming; V, J and clone size are from that table. This table has 25,000 to 35,000 clones, about 85% appearing once.

The chain uses TRBV19 and TRBJ1-6; the match to TRBD1 covers 10 bases. This receptor was identified in a man in his sixties with active COVID-19. Material for sequencing was peripheral blood. Here the CDR3 reads CASSIGRDRGISPLHF. The DNA of the CDR3 is TGTGCCAGTAGTATCGGCCGGGACAGGGGAATTTCACCCCTCCACTTT. The entire variable domain, with the rest obtained from reference TRBV19 and TRBJ1-6, is as follows: DGGITQSPKYLFRKEGQNVTLSCEQNLNHDAMYWYRQDPGQGLRLIYYSQIVNDFQKGDIAEGYSVSREKKESFPLTVTSAQKNPTAFYLCASSIGRDRGISPLHFGNGTRLTVT.